One sample yielded the 19 T cell receptor beta chains listed below, sequenced in a study of shared clonotypes between healthy human individuals. Some clones are missing from TCRdb's copy, which holds only in-frame ones; the method was immunoSEQ multiplex PCR. The sample consists of about 680,000 clones, 55% to 85% of them appearing once. What was sequenced was memory CD4+ T cells sorted from blood. Described subset: CD45RA-negative fraction. These receptors originate from a woman aged 30 to 39 in good health.

The chain has TRBV19 and TRBJ2-4; 12 nucleotides agree with TRBD2. The V gene end was trimmed by 4 bases and the J gene end by 1 base; junction bases not matched to a gene: 11. The V gene's germline CDR1 is LNHDA and CDR2 SQIVND (reference sequence). The CDR3 is 19 amino acids. CDR3 nucleotide sequence: TGTGCCAGTAGTACCGGACTAGCGGGACCAGTGTGGGCCAAAAACATTCAGTACTTC. Translating it yields CASSTGLAGPVWAKNIQYF.

This chain joins TRBV7-2 and TRBJ2-1; the match to TRBD2 covers 11 bases. The CDR3 is made up of 15 amino acids. Germline V gene lookup returns CDR1 SGHTA and CDR2 FQGNSA. V lost 4 bases, J lost 4 bases, and 3 bases stayed unmatched. For the CDR3, the DNA is TGTGCCAGCAGCTCGACTAGCGGGGTATACAATGAGCAGTTCTTC. Encoded protein: CASSSTSGVYNEQFF.

The genes are TRBV7-9 and TRBJ2-1; 10 nucleotides match TRBD2. V was pared by 6 bases and J by 8 bases, with 16 bases of the junction left unmatched. CDR1 and CDR2 (germline): SEHNR, FQNEAQ (reference sequence). The CDR3 totals 17 residues. CDR3: CASRRLILAGTSDEQFF. CDR3 sequence (DNA): TGTGCCAGCAGGCGACTAATACTAGCCGGGACTAGCGATGAGCAGTTCTTC.

This clone occurred a few times. The chain employs TRBV7-2 and TRBJ2-5; TRBD2 matches 8 bases. Trimming cost V 2 bases and J 1 base; bases outside gene matches: 12. Germline-derived CDR1 and CDR2 are SGHTA and FQGNSA. The CDR3 is 18 amino acids. The CDR3 nucleotides are TGTGCCAGCAGCTTATGGGCAGGAGCTACTAGCGGCCAAGAGACCCAGTACTTC. This translates into CASSLWAGATSGQETQYF. The full variable domain, in which reference TRBV7-2 and TRBJ2-5 provide the parts outside the CDR3, is GAGVSQSPSNKVTEKGKDVELRCDPISGHTALYWYRQSLGQGLEFLIYFQGNSAPDKSGLPSDRFSAERTGGSVSTLTIQRTQQEDSAVYLCASSLWAGATSGQETQYFGPGTRLLVL.

This chain connects TRBV5-1 to TRBJ1-1, with 10 bases that match TRBD1. From germline, CDR1 is SGHRS and CDR2 YFSETQ. V dropped 4 bases and J dropped 10; count of bases not matched to a gene: 7. The CDR3 is 13 amino acids. CDR3 DNA: TGCGCCAGCAGCGGGGGACAGGGGCGGGCAGCTTTCTTT. Its translation is CASSGGQGRAAFF.

The chain joins TRBV5-8 to TRBJ1-5; no definite D call. Germline CDR1 and CDR2: SGHTS and YDEGEE. This CDR3 contains 15 residues. V was shortened by 3 bases and J by 5 bases, with 15 bases between the two germline ends. The CDR3 sequence is CASSSPVPRDQPQHF. CDR3 coding DNA: TGTGCCAGCAGCTCCCCGGTCCCGAGGGATCAGCCCCAGCATTTT.

The chain employs TRBV19 and TRBJ2-5; D may match TRBD1 or TRBD2 (6 bases each). The CDR3 has 15 residues. Between the trimmed V and J ends, which lost 4 bases and 4 bases, there was a span of 16 bases. Per germline, CDR1 LNHDA and CDR2 SQIVND (reference sequence). The chain's CDR3 is CASSSIGGGLETQYF. The CDR3 nucleotides are TGTGCCAGTAGTAGTATTGGTGGGGGGCTAGAGACCCAGTACTTC.

Written as DNA, the CDR3 is TGTGCCAGCAGAACCTGGGTTGTGGGCAATGGCTACACCTTC. Protein: CASRTWVVGNGYTF. The chain joins TRBV27 to TRBJ1-2; D is ambiguous. The CDR3 totals 14 residues. Trimming stripped 6 bases from V and 6 bases from J, with 17 bases between. CDR1 is MNHEY, CDR2 SMNVEV, per germline (reference sequence).

This clone was detected only once. The chain has TRBV2 and TRBJ2-1; 11 positions agree with TRBD2. Germline V gene sequence: CDR1 SNHLY, CDR2 FYNNEI. The CDR3 totals 18 residues. After removal of 0 bases from V and 0 bases from J, the junction contained 4 bases not matched to a gene. CDR3 nucleotides: TGTGCCAGCAGTGAAGCGACTAGCGGGGTTAGCTCCTACAATGAGCAGTTCTTC. This gives the protein CASSEATSGVSSYNEQFF.

The chain joins TRBV6-5 to TRBJ1-2; 9 bases are shared with TRBD1. CDR1 and CDR2 from the germline V gene are MNHEY and SVGAGI. The CDR3 is made up of 15 amino acids. V was pared by 10 bases and J by 5 bases, with 14 bases of the junction left unmatched. The CDR3 region is CATTGDRADRYGYTF. The CDR3 DNA reads TGTGCCACCACTGGGGACAGGGCCGACCGATATGGCTACACCTTC.

The chain combines TRBV19 with TRBJ2-7, with TRBD2 identical over 13 bases. There are 16 residues in the CDR3. Germline CDR1 reads LNHDA; CDR2 reads SQIVND (reference sequence). With V trimmed by 4 bases and J by 3 bases, 6 bases remained unmatched. CDR3 DNA: TGTGCCAGTAGTAGTCGGACTAGCGGGAGAATCTACGAGCAGTACTTC. Protein sequence: CASSSRTSGRIYEQYF.

Worth noting for this clone: Being one base from a much bigger clone, this may be a read error. The chain carries TRBV10-3 and TRBJ2-2, with D hard to call. Germline V gene lookup returns CDR1 ENHRY and CDR2 SYGVKD. This CDR3 comprises 14 residues. The germline V and J ends were trimmed by 2 bases and 4 bases, with 8 bases remaining between them. The CDR3, as DNA: TGTGCCATCAGTGAGAGCAGGAGCACCGGGGAGCTGTTTTTT. Amino acid sequence: CAISESRSTGELFF.

J is TRBJ2-3 and V is TRBV2; D might be TRBD2 (6 bases). The germline V gene has CDR1 SNHLY and CDR2 FYNNEI. This CDR3 region has 12 residues. The germline V and J ends were trimmed by 8 bases and 8 bases, with 14 bases remaining between them. CDR3 in DNA: TGTGCCAGCTCCGGGGGTTGGGGTACGCAGTATTTT. This encodes CASSGGWGTQYF. The full variable domain, completed using reference TRBV2 and TRBJ2-3, is EPEVTQTPSHQVTQMGQEVILRCVPISNHLYFYWYRQILGQKVEFLVSFYNNEISEKSEIFDDQFSVERPDGSNFTLKIRSTKLEDSAMYFCASSGGWGTQYFGPGTRLTVL.

A single count supports this clone. The chain uses TRBV7-2 and TRBJ2-2; no clear D gene. Trimming removed 1 base from V and 1 base from J, with 13 bases in between. This CDR3 is 17 amino acids long. Germline assignment: CDR1 SGHTA and CDR2 FQGNSA. CDR3 in amino acids: CASSLDTAAVNTGELFF. As DNA, the CDR3 is TGTGCCAGCAGCTTAGACACTGCCGCGGTGAACACCGGGGAGCTGTTTTTT.

The chain joins TRBV5-6 to TRBJ1-2; no reliable D call. V lost 3 bases and J lost 1, with 4 bases in between. The germline V gene encodes CDR1 SGHDT and CDR2 YYEEEE. The CDR3 loop spans 12 amino acids. CDR3 loop: CASSSGNYGYTF. In nucleotides, the CDR3 is TGTGCCAGCAGCTCGGGTAACTATGGCTACACCTTC.

This chain connects TRBV11-2 to TRBJ2-1; 7 nucleotides line up with TRBD2. Trimming took 2 bases from V and 5 from J; bases not matched to a gene: 3. CDR1 is SGHAT and CDR2 is FQNNGV in the germline V gene. CDR3 length: 14 residues. In DNA, the CDR3 is TGTGCCAGCAGCTTAAGTCTAGCGGACAATGAGCAGTTCTTC. Translated, it gives CASSLSLADNEQFF.

The chain carries TRBV19 and TRBJ2-7; D possibly corresponds to TRBD1 (6 bases). CDR3 length: 15 residues. The germline V gene has CDR1 LNHDA and CDR2 SQIVND (reference sequence). The V end was cut by 3 bases, the J end by 2 bases, with 14 bases between. CDR3 bases: TGTGCCAGTAGTATGCAGGGACACGGTCCCTACGAGCAGTACTTC. Translated: CASSMQGHGPYEQYF. Full variable domain (rest looked up from reference TRBV19 and TRBJ2-7): DGGITQSPKYLFRKEGQNVTLSCEQNLNHDAMYWYRQDPGQGLRLIYYSQIVNDFQKGDIAEGYSVSREKKESFPLTVTSAQKNPTAFYLCASSMQGHGPYEQYFGPGTRLTVT.

The chain has TRBV5-1 and TRBJ2-1; D may correspond to TRBD1 or TRBD2 (5 bases each). Trimming left V 5 bases short and J 1 base short, with 13 bases between. The CDR3 spans 15 residues. Germline-derived CDR1 and CDR2 are SGHRS and YFSETQ. In nucleotides, the CDR3 is TGCGCCAGCAGAATCGACGGGGCTTCCTACAATGAGCAGTTCTTC. This codes for CASRIDGASYNEQFF.

This clone was found many times. Other DNA sequences of this sample code for an identical CDR3. The rearrangement joins TRBV11-2 to TRBJ2-7; 8 positions agree with TRBD1. J was trimmed by 1 base and V by 6 bases; bases with no gene match: 5. CDR3 size: 14 residues. CDR1 SGHAT and CDR2 FQNNGV come from the germline V gene. The CDR3 loop is CASRQQGDSYEQYF. The CDR3 DNA reads as TGTGCCAGCAGACAACAGGGGGATTCCTACGAGCAGTACTTC.